This passage covers 32 T cell receptor beta chains from one sample sequenced in a study of human T cells and chemical hapten exposure. TCRdb re-called the RACE reads through MiXCR, storing one row per CDR3 protein. The sample gives roughly 260,000 distinct CDR3 sequences, about 9% of which show up once; 2% to 2.5% is in the top ten. Time point: pre-sensitization, week 0. The treatment here: therapeutic diphenylcyclopropenone sensitization with weekly scalp DPC. The specimen was whole blood, collected in connection with sensitization to the hapten diphenylcyclopropenone (DPC). The receptors shown here come from a woman in her thirties or forties with alopecia areata. Some clones in this sample may be carry-over from other donors' samples.

This clonotype was picked up many times. The chain carries TRBV12-3 or TRBV12-4 and TRBJ1-3; D is ambiguous. V was cut by 7 bases and J by 7 bases, with 14 bases left in between. The CDR3 covers 13 residues. In DNA, the CDR3 is TGTGCCAGCAAAATGGCGGTGGAGAACACCATATATTTT. Its protein is CASKMAVENTIYF.

Only a few counts were recorded for this clonotype. A read error is possible here, since a much larger clone lies one base away. The DNA for the CDR3 is TGTGCCAGCAGCTTAGCTTCTTCACGGGGCCGCACAGATACGCAGTATTTT. It translates to CASSLASSRGRTDTQYF. The chain joins TRBV7-2 to TRBJ2-3; D is perhaps TRBD1 or TRBD2 (5 bases each). The V end lost 0 bases, the J end lost 1 base, and 14 bases lay between the germline ends. This CDR3 is built from 17 residues. CDR1 is SGHTA and CDR2 is FQGNSA in the germline V gene.

The V call is TRBV29-1, the J call TRBJ1-2; D gene unclear. V was clipped by 4 bases and J by 2 bases, with 17 bases between them. The CDR3 consists of 15 residues. Germline V gene sequence: CDR1 SQVTM, CDR2 ANQGSEA. CDR3 nucleotides: TGCAGCGTTGCAGGACGGGCCAGGAAGAACTATGGCTACACCTTC. This encodes CSVAGRARKNYGYTF.

This clonotype was seen a handful of times. The chain joins TRBV28 to TRBJ2-1, with TRBD1 matching 7 bases. The germline V gene has CDR1 MDHEN and CDR2 SYDVKM. J was trimmed by 9 bases and V by 6 bases; bases with no gene match: 8. The CDR3 is made up of 13 amino acids. CDR3 sequence (DNA): TGTGCCAGCAGCGACAGGGAAAGGGTTGAGCAGTTCTTC. Translation gives CASSDRERVEQFF.

The genes are TRBV6-2 or TRBV6-3 and TRBJ1-2; 7 bases fit TRBD1. Unmatched junction bases numbered 16, after V lost 2 bases and J lost 7 bases. CDR1 and CDR2 from the germline V gene are MNHEY and SVGEGT. There are 17 residues in the CDR3. For the CDR3, the DNA is TGTGCCAGCAGTTACCCCACCCGACAGGGAGGGGTGGTTGGCTACACCTTC. Its translation: CASSYPTRQGGVVGYTF.

The chain has TRBV7-8 and TRBJ2-1; 10 nucleotides line up with TRBD2. V gave up 6 bases and J gave up 0 bases; unmatched junction bases: 17. The CDR3 consists of 20 residues. Germline V gene data show CDR1 as SGHVS and CDR2 as FQNEAQ. The CDR3 is CASRVRLGLAGAGSYNEQFF. CDR3 sequence (DNA): TGTGCCAGCAGGGTGAGGTTGGGGCTAGCGGGAGCAGGCTCCTACAATGAGCAGTTCTTC.

There are a few counts of this clonotype. The genes are TRBV12-3 or TRBV12-4 and TRBJ2-3; 12 bases are a match to TRBD2. The CDR3 consists of 18 residues. The V gene end was trimmed by 3 bases and the J gene end by 3 bases; junction bases not matched to a gene: 10. DNA for the CDR3: TGTGCCAGCAGTTTTTCTCTTCTAGCGGGAGGGCCGACAGATACGCAGTATTTT. It yields the protein CASSFSLLAGGPTDTQYF.

This clonotype was found many times. V usage is TRBV11-2 and J usage is TRBJ1-1; 9 nucleotides align to TRBD1. Trimming took 4 bases from V and 1 from J; bases not matched to a gene: 10. CDR1 is SGHAT and CDR2 is FQNNGV in the germline V gene. The CDR3 consists of 17 residues. This CDR3 reads CASSSQFRTGANTEAFF. DNA for the CDR3: TGTGCCAGCAGCTCCCAATTTCGGACAGGGGCGAACACTGAAGCTTTCTTT.

In DNA form, the CDR3 reads TGTGCCAGCACCCATAGCGGAACCGGGGAGCTGTTTTTT. The encoded protein is CASTHSGTGELFF. The rearrangement links TRBV6-2 or TRBV6-3 to TRBJ2-2, with D tentatively TRBD2 (6 bases). V gave up 7 bases and J gave up 5 bases, with 11 bases separating them. Germline CDR1 MNHEY, CDR2 SVGEGT. CDR3 length equals 13 residues.

This clonotype has only a few counts. The chain has TRBV29-1 and TRBJ2-3; 7 bases fit TRBD2. Per the germline V gene, CDR1 is SQVTM and CDR2 is ANQGSEA. V dropped 8 bases and J dropped 2; count of bases not matched to a gene: 13. This CDR3 has 15 residues. Here the CDR3 DNA reads TGCAGCCTCGAGCGGGGTTCCGGATCCACAGATACGCAGTATTTT. Protein product: CSLERGSGSTDTQYF.

This clonotype was seen only a few times. The chain employs TRBV7-2 and TRBJ2-7, with TRBD2 as a possible D gene (6 bases). CDR1 and CDR2 (germline): SGHTA, FQGNSA. V lost 5 bases to trimming and J lost 2 bases, with 16 bases between them. The CDR3 is 15 amino acids. CDR3 DNA sequence: TGTGCCAGCAGCCAGGTCGGGAGCCAGGCCTACGAGCAGTACTTC. Translating gives CASSQVGSQAYEQYF.

This clonotype appeared a few times. The gene calls are TRBV6-2 or TRBV6-3 and TRBJ2-7; 10 bases fit TRBD1. With V trimmed by 6 bases and J by 5 bases, 10 bases remained unmatched. This CDR3 contains 15 residues. Germline V lookup: CDR1 MNHEY, CDR2 SVGEGT. The CDR3 region is CASRHRDRGVNEQYF. The DNA of the CDR3 is TGTGCCAGCAGGCACCGGGACAGGGGAGTCAACGAGCAGTACTTC.

This clonotype occurred a few times. The CDR3 coding sequence is TGTGCCAGCAGCCGACGGGACGGCGGGACCCAGTACTTC. Its protein product is CASSRRDGGTQYF. V and J are TRBV6-2 or TRBV6-3 and TRBJ2-5, with D perhaps being TRBD1 or TRBD2 (5 bases each). Germline loops: CDR1 MNHEY, CDR2 SVGEGT. The CDR3 consists of 13 residues. V was pared by 6 bases and J by 7 bases, with 15 bases between.

This clonotype was counted only a few times. This chain joins TRBV4-2 and TRBJ2-7; TRBD1 aligns across 7 bases. The V gene end was trimmed by 1 base and the J gene end by 0 bases; junction bases not matched to a gene: 6. CDR3 length: 16 amino acids. The germline CDR1 and CDR2 sequences are LGHNA and YNFKEQ. Here the CDR3 reads CASSQGNRDSSYEQYF. The CDR3 nucleotides are TGTGCCAGCAGCCAAGGAAATCGGGACAGCTCCTACGAGCAGTACTTC.

This clonotype was recorded a few times. The chain uses TRBV9 and TRBJ2-7; TRBD1 is a possible D gene (6 bases). Trimming cost V 4 bases and J 5 bases, with 19 bases left between them. Looked up from germline, CDR1 is SGDLS and CDR2 is YYNGEE. This CDR3 is built from 15 residues. CDR3 amino acids: CASSPGVAARNEQYF. CDR3 coding DNA: TGTGCCAGCAGCCCAGGGGTGGCGGCTAGAAACGAGCAGTACTTC.

In this sample, this clonotype turned up a few times. The rearrangement links TRBV6-2 or TRBV6-3 to TRBJ2-1, with 11 bases matching TRBD2. Germline V gene sequence: CDR1 MNHEY, CDR2 SVGEGT. Trimming at V came to 7 bases and at J to 4 bases, leaving 9 bases not matched to a gene. The CDR3 runs to 16 residues. In DNA form, the CDR3 reads TGTGCCAGCACCCGTGCGGGGACTAGCGGTTACAATGAGCAGTTCTTC. It encodes CASTRAGTSGYNEQFF.

The V call is TRBV30, the J call TRBJ2-1; D is possibly TRBD2 (6 bases). Germline V CDR1 and CDR2: GTSNPN, SVGIG (reference sequence). The CDR3 has 14 residues. V gave up 4 bases and J gave up 9 bases, with 19 bases separating them. Here the CDR3 DNA reads TGTGCCTGGAAATCTACGGGACGGGGGAGTGAGCAGTTCTTC. Translation: CAWKSTGRGSEQFF.

This clonotype was counted many times. The genes are TRBV27 and TRBJ1-1; D uncertain. This CDR3 has 13 residues. Between the trimmed V and J ends, which lost 1 base and 4 bases, there was a span of 7 bases. Per germline, CDR1 MNHEY and CDR2 SMNVEV (reference sequence). The CDR3 bases are TGTGCCAGCAGTTTATTGACGACCACTGAAGCTTTCTTT. It yields the protein CASSLLTTTEAFF.

This clonotype has a handful of counts. The chain uses TRBV7-2 and TRBJ1-4; no clear D. The CDR3 runs to 14 residues. Per germline, CDR1 SGHTA and CDR2 FQGNSA. V lost 3 bases to trimming and J lost 4 bases, with 9 bases between them. The CDR3 reads CASSFASNNEKLFF. CDR3 bases: TGTGCCAGCAGCTTTGCCAGTAATAATGAAAAACTGTTTTTT.

This clonotype was seen a handful of times. The chain employs TRBV29-1 and TRBJ1-1, with D uncertain. This CDR3 region has 12 residues. The germline V and J ends were trimmed by 5 bases and 1 base, with 8 bases remaining between them. Per the germline V gene, CDR1 is SQVTM and CDR2 is ANQGSEA. CDR3 in amino acids: CSVYNRNTEAFF. As DNA, the CDR3 is TGCAGCGTTTATAACCGGAACACTGAAGCTTTCTTT. Together with reference TRBV29-1 and TRBJ1-1, the CDR3 gives the full variable domain: SAVISQKPSRDICQRGTSLTIQCQVDSQVTMMFWYRQQPGQSLTLIATANQGSEATYESGFVIDKFPISRPNLTFSTLTVSNMSPEDSSIYLCSVYNRNTEAFFGQGTRLTVV.

The chain joins TRBV5-1 to TRBJ2-7; the D gene is possibly TRBD2 (5 bases). This CDR3 contains 14 residues. V was clipped by 1 base and J by 5 bases, with 13 bases between them. Germline-derived CDR1 and CDR2 are SGHRS and YFSETQ. Here the CDR3 reads CASSLRLAVDEQYF. The DNA of the CDR3 is TGCGCCAGCAGCTTGAGGCTAGCCGTCGACGAGCAGTACTTC. The full variable domain, its missing parts supplied by reference TRBV5-1 and TRBJ2-7, is KAGVTQTPRYLIKTRGQQVTLSCSPISGHRSVSWYQQTPGQGLQFLFEYFSETQRNKGNFPGRFSGRQFSNSRSEMNVSTLELGDSALYLCASSLRLAVDEQYFGPGTRLTVT.

This clonotype was detected many times. V usage is TRBV29-1 and J usage is TRBJ2-7, with 11 nucleotides matching TRBD2. Losses at the gene ends were 5 bases for V and 6 bases for J; bases not matched to a gene: 3. The CDR3 runs 12 residues. CDR1 and CDR2 from the germline V gene are SQVTM and ANQGSEA. CDR3 residues: CSVTSGSSEQYF. Here the CDR3 DNA reads TGCAGCGTTACTAGCGGGAGCTCCGAGCAGTACTTC.

This clonotype was counted between two and nine times. The chain links TRBV20-1 to TRBJ2-7; 9 bases are shared with TRBD2. The junction had 9 bases not matched to a gene; V was cut back by 0 bases and J by 3 bases. Germline loops: CDR1 DFQATT, CDR2 SNEGSKA (reference sequence). The CDR3 runs to 16 residues. The CDR3 DNA follows: TGCAGTGCTAGAGATCTCGCGGGACTAGCTGTCTACGAGCAGTACTTC. Its protein product is CSARDLAGLAVYEQYF.

This clonotype has a handful of counts. The V gene is TRBV7-2, the J gene TRBJ2-2; 7 bases are shared with TRBD1. The CDR3 length is 15 residues. Trimming took 2 bases from V and 4 from J; bases not matched to a gene: 4. Germline V gene data show CDR1 as SGHTA and CDR2 as FQGNSA. Written as DNA, the CDR3 is TGTGCCAGCAGCTTACAGGGACAGAGCACCGGGGAGCTGTTTTTT. Translated, it gives CASSLQGQSTGELFF.

This clonotype was seen a handful of times. This sequence joins TRBV7-3 and TRBJ2-1; 8 bases match TRBD2. The length of the CDR3 is 15 residues. V was pared by 5 bases and J by 12 bases, with 15 bases of the junction left unmatched. Per germline, CDR1 SGHTA and CDR2 FQGTGA. The CDR3 DNA sequence: TGTGCCAGCAGCACGTTAGCGGGATCCCGGTCGGGGCAGTTCTTC. Residues: CASSTLAGSRSGQFF.

This clonotype was counted a few times. The rearrangement joins TRBV10-3 to TRBJ2-2; TRBD1 matches 9 bases. The CDR3 contains 14 residues. V was clipped by 6 bases and J by 8 bases; unmatched bases: 7. Germline CDR1 ENHRY, CDR2 SYGVKD. CDR3 sequence (DNA): TGTGCCATCAGAACCAACAGGGGGCAGGGGGAGCTGTTTTTT. Its protein is CAIRTNRGQGELFF.

A few counts support this clonotype. The V and J genes are TRBV9 and TRBJ1-2; no firm D call. CDR1 and CDR2 (germline): SGDLS, YYNGEE. The CDR3 covers 14 residues. V lost 0 bases and J lost 3, with 9 bases in between. The CDR3 region is CASSVDFQDYGYTF. The CDR3 DNA is TGTGCCAGCAGCGTAGACTTTCAGGACTATGGCTACACCTTC.

This clonotype was observed a handful of times. The gene calls are TRBV20-1 and TRBJ2-7; 7 bases are a match to TRBD1. V was pared by 5 bases and J by 5 bases, with 9 bases of the junction left unmatched. The CDR3 contains 13 residues. Per germline, CDR1 DFQATT and CDR2 SNEGSKA (reference sequence). For the CDR3, the DNA is TGCAGTGCTTCAAACATACAGGGGCACGAGCAGTACTTC. It is translated as CSASNIQGHEQYF.

The genes are TRBV10-3 and TRBJ1-1; maybe TRBD1 (5 bases). Germline CDR1 and CDR2: ENHRY and SYGVKD. The CDR3 sequence is 14 residues long. V shed 2 bases and J shed 1 base, with 8 bases lying between them. The CDR3 here is CAISERGSNTEAFF. Written as DNA, the CDR3 is TGTGCCATCAGTGAGAGGGGATCGAACACTGAAGCTTTCTTT.

This chain's CDR3 is CASSLERTGGGYTF. The CDR3 nucleotides are TGTGCCAGCAGCTTAGAACGGACAGGGGGCGGCTACACCTTC. V usage is TRBV7-2 and J usage is TRBJ1-2, with 11 bases that match TRBD1. In germline, CDR1 is SGHTA, CDR2 FQGNSA. The length of the CDR3 is 14 residues. V dropped 1 base and J dropped 8; count of bases not matched to a gene: 3.

The chain couples TRBV6-2 or TRBV6-3 to TRBJ2-3; TRBD2 matches at 12 bases. Trimming cost V 4 bases and J 5 bases; bases outside gene matches: 7. Germline V gene sequence: CDR1 MNHEY, CDR2 SVGEGT. The CDR3 contains 16 residues. CDR3 sequence: CASSSRLAGERDTQYF. The CDR3 DNA sequence: TGTGCCAGCAGTTCGCGACTAGCGGGAGAGAGAGATACGCAGTATTTT.

This clonotype was recorded a few times. The chain combines TRBV7-2 with TRBJ2-1; 7 nucleotides agree with TRBD1. Germline CDR1 and CDR2: SGHTA and FQGNSA. The CDR3 sequence is 16 residues long. V trimming: 5 bases; J trimming: 7 bases; junction bases outside the gene matches: 14. The CDR3 region is CASSPQGQTAGNEQFF. CDR3 sequence (DNA): TGTGCCAGCAGCCCGCAGGGACAGACCGCTGGGAATGAGCAGTTCTTC.